The 32 T cell receptor beta chains given below trace back to one sample, sequenced in a study of T cells after posttransplantation cyclophosphamide. The table came from immunoSEQ multiplex PCR; TCRdb's copy has only in-frame clones and leaves some out. The repertoire consists of tens of thousands of clones, with under 99% occurring once and the leading ten covering under 0.2%. The naive gate required viable CD3+CD4+ or CD3+CD8+ cells with CCR7+CD45RA+CD45RO-CD95-CD27+CD28+ phenotype. Sequencing used naive CD4+ T cells sorted from PBMCs. The source of these receptors is a man aged 40-50 years in good health, CMV-negative, and a related stem cell transplant donor.

The chain recombines TRBV27 with TRBJ2-3, with 12 bases identical to TRBD2. Germline V gene data show CDR1 as MNHEY and CDR2 as SMNVEV (reference sequence). The CDR3 consists of 19 residues. The J segment lost 0 bases and the V segment lost 0 bases, leaving 7 bases of the junction unmatched. The chain's CDR3 is CASSLSGLAGQLSTDTQYF. CDR3 nucleotides: TGTGCCAGCAGTTTATCGGGACTAGCGGGTCAGCTAAGCACAGATACGCAGTATTTT.

Only one count was recorded for this clone. This chain joins TRBV28 and TRBJ2-5, with TRBD1 matching over 7 bases. The CDR3 consists of 15 residues. The J segment lost 5 bases and the V segment lost 3 bases, leaving 9 bases of the junction unmatched. The germline V gene has CDR1 MDHEN and CDR2 SYDVKM. The CDR3 loop reads CASSFLTGWGETQYF. The CDR3 DNA is TGTGCCAGCAGTTTCCTGACAGGGTGGGGGGAGACCCAGTACTTC.

The chain is built from TRBV7-2 and TRBJ1-2; the D gene is possibly TRBD1 (6 bases). Germline loops: CDR1 SGHTA, CDR2 FQGNSA. V lost 5 bases and J 4 bases, leaving 11 bases between the germline ends. This CDR3 spans 13 amino acids. CDR3 sequence reads: CASSRGGGYGYTF. CDR3 DNA: TGTGCCAGCAGCCGAGGGGGTGGCTATGGCTACACCTTC.

This rearrangement joins TRBV5-4 to TRBJ2-7; no reliable D call. Germline loops: CDR1 SGHNT, CDR2 YYREEE (reference sequence). V dropped 4 bases and J dropped 1 base, with 15 bases sitting between them. The CDR3 length is 15 residues. This CDR3 is CASSTEPGQSYEQYF. CDR3 bases: TGTGCCAGCAGCACAGAACCTGGTCAGTCCTACGAGCAGTACTTC.

The chain carries TRBV6-6 and TRBJ1-5; 8 bases line up with TRBD1. There are 14 residues in the CDR3. J gave up 5 bases and V 4 bases, and 4 bases lay outside the gene matches. Germline CDR1 is MNHNY and CDR2 is SVGAGI (reference sequence). CDR3 in amino acids: CASSSPGGYQPQHF. The CDR3 bases are TGTGCCAGCAGTTCCCCAGGGGGCTATCAGCCCCAGCATTTT.

V is TRBV7-7 and J is TRBJ2-7, with D uncertain. Germline V CDR1 and CDR2: SSHAT, FNYEAQ (reference sequence). This CDR3 spans 13 amino acids. V was trimmed by 5 bases and J by 5 bases, leaving 13 bases between them. CDR3: CASSRRILDEQYF. CDR3 bases: TGTGCCAGCAGCCGGCGGATCCTAGACGAGCAGTACTTC.

CDR3 sequence: CASSQEGTGVSGANVLTF. The CDR3 bases are TGCGCCAGCAGCCAAGAAGGGACAGGGGTCTCTGGGGCCAACGTCCTGACTTTC. The rearrangement links TRBV4-1 to TRBJ2-6; 10 bases align to TRBD1. The CDR3 runs 18 residues. CDR1 and CDR2 (germline): MGHRA, YSYEKL. J gave up 0 bases and V 0 bases, and 2 bases lay outside the gene matches.

The V call is TRBV19, the J call TRBJ1-1; 8 bases line up with TRBD1. V gave up 6 bases and J gave up 1 base; unmatched junction bases: 13. Per the germline V gene, CDR1 is LNHDA and CDR2 is SQIVND (reference sequence). The CDR3 sequence is 17 residues long. The CDR3 coding sequence is TGTGCCAGTAGCAACCTTCCGCCCGGGACAGGGAACACTGAAGCTTTCTTT. Amino acid sequence: CASSNLPPGTGNTEAFF. Variable domain in full (rest from reference TRBV19 and TRBJ1-1): DGGITQSPKYLFRKEGQNVTLSCEQNLNHDAMYWYRQDPGQGLRLIYYSQIVNDFQKGDIAEGYSVSREKKESFPLTVTSAQKNPTAFYLCASSNLPPGTGNTEAFFGQGTRLTVV.

This sequence joins TRBV5-1 and TRBJ2-7; no clear D gene. Trimming left V 9 bases short and J 2 bases short, with 6 bases between. Germline-derived CDR1 and CDR2 are SGHRS and YFSETQ. This CDR3 is 10 amino acids long. The CDR3 sequence: CATSAYEQYF. CDR3 nucleotide sequence: TGCGCCACCTCCGCCTACGAGCAGTACTTC.

The V gene is TRBV19, the J gene TRBJ2-2; 7 bases align to TRBD1. The CDR3 is made up of 14 amino acids. Germline-derived CDR1 and CDR2 are LNHDA and SQIVND (reference sequence). The ends lost 6 bases at V and 4 bases at J; junction bases unmatched: 5. Here the CDR3 reads CASRQQGFTGELFF. The CDR3 DNA sequence: TGTGCCAGTAGACAACAGGGGTTCACCGGGGAGCTGTTTTTT. The full variable domain, completed using reference TRBV19 and TRBJ2-2, is DGGITQSPKYLFRKEGQNVTLSCEQNLNHDAMYWYRQDPGQGLRLIYYSQIVNDFQKGDIAEGYSVSREKKESFPLTVTSAQKNPTAFYLCASRQQGFTGELFFGEGSRLTVL.

The J gene is TRBJ2-7, the V gene TRBV4-3, with TRBD2 identical over 8 bases. Germline lookup yields CDR1 LGHNA and CDR2 YSLEER. The CDR3 is made up of 14 amino acids. Germline trimming cut 0 bases from V and 7 bases from J; bases unmatched to any gene: 5. CDR3 DNA: TGCGCCAGCAGCCAAGATCGGGAGGGCCGGGAGCAGTACTTC. Protein product: CASSQDREGREQYF.

This clone appeared once. This chain uses TRBV19 with TRBJ1-5, with D perhaps TRBD1 (5 bases). Trimming took 6 bases from V and 7 from J, leaving 13 bases between them. Per germline, CDR1 LNHDA and CDR2 SQIVND (reference sequence). The CDR3 has 13 amino acids. The CDR3 here is CASSAMQGQPQHF. CDR3 nucleotide sequence: TGTGCCAGTAGCGCTATGCAGGGCCAGCCCCAGCATTTT.

The CDR3 nucleotides read TGTGCCAGCAGCGTACGGAGCCTCCAAGATACGCAGTATTTT. Its translation: CASSVRSLQDTQYF. V is TRBV9 and J is TRBJ2-3, with D unresolved. The V end lost 1 base, the J end lost 5 bases, and 11 bases lay between the germline ends. CDR1 is SGDLS and CDR2 is YYNGEE in the germline V gene. The length of the CDR3 is 14 residues.

The chain is built from TRBV5-4 and TRBJ1-1, with D tentatively TRBD1 (6 bases). Germline-derived CDR1 and CDR2 are SGHNT and YYREEE (reference sequence). V shed 5 bases and J shed 1 base, with 21 bases lying between them. The CDR3 spans 17 residues. The CDR3 DNA sequence: TGTGCCAGCAGAGGGGGGGGCGGATTGTTGGGGAACACTGAAGCTTTCTTT. Translating it yields CASRGGGGLLGNTEAFF.

The J gene is TRBJ1-4, the V gene TRBV29-1, with a weak D call TRBD1 (6 bases). The germline gives CDR1 SQVTM, CDR2 ANQGSEA. V lost 1 base and J lost 8, with 11 bases in between. This CDR3 region has 13 residues. The CDR3 DNA follows: TGCAGCGTTGAAGGGGGGGGGCGCGAAAAACTGTTTTTT. It yields the protein CSVEGGGREKLFF. Complete variable domain (other parts from reference TRBV29-1 and TRBJ1-4): SAVISQKPSRDICQRGTSLTIQCQVDSQVTMMFWYRQQPGQSLTLIATANQGSEATYESGFVIDKFPISRPNLTFSTLTVSNMSPEDSSIYLCSVEGGGREKLFFGSGTQLSVL.

The chain links TRBV6-5 to TRBJ1-2; a possible D gene is TRBD1 (5 bases). CDR1 and CDR2 from the germline V gene are MNHEY and SVGAGI. The CDR3 covers 15 residues. V lost 0 bases and J 8 bases, leaving 16 bases between the germline ends. The CDR3 DNA sequence: TGTGCCAGCAGTTACTCGGTCCAGGACAATTACGGCTACACCTTC. Protein product: CASSYSVQDNYGYTF.

The gene calls are TRBV7-9 and TRBJ2-7; 8 bases agree with TRBD2. J lost 3 bases, V lost 5 bases, and 9 bases had no gene match. The germline V gene encodes CDR1 SEHNR and CDR2 FQNEAQ (reference sequence). This CDR3 spans 15 amino acids. In DNA form, the CDR3 reads TGTGCCAGCAGCACCACGACGGGACTAGTCTACGAGCAGTACTTC. Protein sequence: CASSTTTGLVYEQYF. The full variable domain, in which reference TRBV7-9 and TRBJ2-7 provide the parts outside the CDR3, is DTGVSQNPRHKITKRGQNVTFRCDPISEHNRLYWYRQTLGQGPEFLTYFQNEAQLEKSRLLSDRFSAERPKGSFSTLEIQRTEQGDSAMYLCASSTTTGLVYEQYFGPGTRLTVT.

The chain couples TRBV4-2 to TRBJ2-2, with TRBD1 matching 9 bases. CDR1 is LGHNA, CDR2 YNFKEQ, per germline. J lost 3 bases, V lost 4 bases, and 9 bases had no gene match. The CDR3 is 17 amino acids. The CDR3 loop reads CASSPLATGGDTGELFF. The CDR3 DNA is TGTGCCAGCAGCCCGCTGGCGACAGGGGGAGACACCGGGGAGCTGTTTTTT.

This chain joins TRBV11-2 and TRBJ2-1, with 15 bases fitting TRBD2. The V segment lost 5 bases and the J segment 4 bases; nucleotides outside the gene matches: 9. The CDR3 totals 18 residues. Germline CDR1 and CDR2: SGHAT and FQNNGV. The CDR3 nucleotides are TGTGCCAGCAGCCCTTTGTATGGGACTAGCGGGAGGTACAATGAGCAGTTCTTC. Translated: CASSPLYGTSGRYNEQFF.

V is TRBV2 and J is TRBJ1-1, with 9 bases lining up with TRBD1. V trimming: 5 bases; J trimming: 1 base; junction bases outside the gene matches: 5. The CDR3 spans 15 residues. Germline V gene data show CDR1 as SNHLY and CDR2 as FYNNEI. CDR3 sequence reads: CASSQQGAANTEAFF. The CDR3 nucleotides read TGTGCCAGCAGTCAACAGGGGGCGGCGAACACTGAAGCTTTCTTT.

The chain couples TRBV27 to TRBJ1-5, with D unclear. Germline V gene lookup returns CDR1 MNHEY and CDR2 SMNVEV (reference sequence). The V end was cut by 5 bases, the J end by 0 bases, with 23 bases between. This CDR3 has 19 amino acids. The CDR3 loop reads CASSPLMSLVSYSNQPQHF. CDR3 sequence (DNA): TGTGCCAGCAGTCCCCTTATGTCGCTAGTTAGCTATAGCAATCAGCCCCAGCATTTT.

V is TRBV10-3 and J is TRBJ2-7, with D unresolved. The ends were cut back, 5 bases at V and 2 bases at J, with 10 bases in the middle. CDR3 size: 13 residues. The germline CDR1 and CDR2 sequences are ENHRY and SYGVKD. As DNA, the CDR3 is TGTGCCATCAGTCCGTATGTAGCCTACGAGCAGTACTTC. It translates to CAISPYVAYEQYF.

V and J are TRBV28 and TRBJ2-5, with D possibly TRBD2 on 5 matching bases. The end of the DNA aligns better with TRBJ2-7, so the J call may be wrong. The CDR3 contains 15 residues. Germline V gives CDR1 MDHEN, CDR2 SYDVKM. CDR3 bases: TGTGCCAGCAGTTTACGGGGAGTTGGAGCCTACGAGCAGTACTTC. This translates into CASSLRGVGAYEQYF.

The chain uses TRBV5-1 and TRBJ2-3, with 7 bases that match TRBD1. The CDR3 totals 14 residues. The junction had 6 bases not matched to a gene; V was cut back by 4 bases and J by 4 bases. CDR1 is SGHRS and CDR2 is YFSETQ in the germline V gene. CDR3 protein: CASSPATGADTQYF. The CDR3 DNA sequence: TGCGCCAGCAGCCCGGCAACAGGGGCAGATACGCAGTATTTT.

The chain carries TRBV7-9 and TRBJ2-4; D gene unclear. Germline CDR1 and CDR2: SEHNR and FQNEAQ (reference sequence). V lost 2 bases to trimming and J lost 8 bases, with 4 bases between them. The CDR3 has 11 amino acids. The CDR3 loop reads CASSLQDIQYF. CDR3 nucleotides: TGTGCCAGCAGCTTACAGGACATTCAGTACTTC.

CDR3 in amino acids: CASSSVAGIRTYEQYF. CDR3 coding DNA: TGTGCCAGCAGTTCCGTCGCAGGGATTCGAACCTACGAGCAGTACTTC. This chain joins TRBV6-5 and TRBJ2-7; D may be TRBD1 (5 bases). The CDR3 extends over 16 amino acids. Germline values: CDR1 MNHEY, CDR2 SVGAGI. Trimming took 4 bases from V and 2 from J, leaving 18 bases between them.

The V call is TRBV19, the J call TRBJ2-5; D perhaps matches TRBD1 (6 bases). Germline V gene sequence: CDR1 LNHDA, CDR2 SQIVND (reference sequence). V shed 5 bases and J shed 11 bases, with 18 bases lying between them. The CDR3 runs to 13 residues. CDR3 nucleotides: TGTGCCAGTAGTCACGGACAGCCTACGAAGCAGTACTTC. Its translation is CASSHGQPTKQYF.

The rearrangement links TRBV7-9 to TRBJ1-4; 9 bases line up with TRBD1. This CDR3 comprises 16 residues. The V segment lost 0 bases and the J segment 11 bases; nucleotides outside the gene matches: 10. CDR1 is SEHNR, CDR2 FQNEAQ, per germline (reference sequence). For the CDR3, the DNA is TGTGCCAGCAGCTTAGCGCTGTCACAGGGGGCGGGGAAACTGTTTTTT. It encodes CASSLALSQGAGKLFF. The whole variable domain, remainder taken from reference TRBV7-9 and TRBJ1-4, is DTGVSQNPRHKITKRGQNVTFRCDPISEHNRLYWYRQTLGQGPEFLTYFQNEAQLEKSRLLSDRFSAERPKGSFSTLEIQRTEQGDSAMYLCASSLALSQGAGKLFFGSGTQLSVL.

The chain combines TRBV19 with TRBJ2-7; perhaps TRBD1 as D (6 bases). The V gene lost 5 bases and the J gene lost 8 bases, with 16 bases spanning the gap. CDR3 size: 13 residues. The V gene's germline CDR1 is LNHDA and CDR2 SQIVND (reference sequence). The CDR3 here is CASSHGQPTKQYF. The CDR3 DNA sequence: TGTGCCAGTAGTCACGGACAGCCTACGAAGCAGTACTTC.

The J gene is TRBJ1-1, the V gene TRBV6-1, with TRBD1 as a possible D gene (5 bases). Looked up from germline, CDR1 is MNHNS and CDR2 is SASEGT. Trimming pared 2 bases from V and 2 bases from J, leaving 9 bases between. CDR3 length: 14 residues. CDR3 nucleotides: TGTGCCAGCAGTGAAACAGGCCCTAACACTGAAGCTTTCTTT. This sequence encodes CASSETGPNTEAFF.

The chain has TRBV30 and TRBJ1-2, with 12 bases identical to TRBD1. Germline CDR1 reads GTSNPN; CDR2 reads SVGIG (reference sequence). V was clipped by 5 bases and J by 9 bases; unmatched bases: 10. The CDR3 has 14 residues. In DNA, the CDR3 is TGTGCCTGGGCAGGGACAGGGGGCCCTGGGAGCTACACCTTC. This sequence encodes CAWAGTGGPGSYTF.

For the CDR3, the DNA is TGTGCCAGCAGTTACGGGCTGGACAGGCCGAACACTGAAGCTTTCTTT. Its translation: CASSYGLDRPNTEAFF. The V gene is TRBV6-5, the J gene TRBJ1-1; 7 bases are shared with TRBD1. The germline V gene has CDR1 MNHEY and CDR2 SVGAGI. This CDR3 is built from 16 residues. V shed 2 bases, J shed 1 base, and the junction held 7 bases outside the gene matches.